The rows below give T cell receptor beta chains drawn from one sample of a study of T cells in localized non-small cell lung cancer. Here immunoSEQ multiplex PCR was the method, and the copy in TCRdb shows in-frame clones only, minus some. The data contain fewer than 50,000 clones, 86% of them singletons. The specimen comprised peripheral blood mononuclear cells, sampled before any cancer treatment. The origin of the receptors is a male donor at least 60 years old with stage II lung adenocarcinoma. CDR3s include the opening cysteine and the closing phenylalanine or tryptophan. The D gene is left open where the match is weak. Rows give clone size only sometimes, using once, few, many, or a class for an expanded clone.

d_call clone_size j_call v_call cdr3_aa cdr3_nt
TRBD1 . TRBJ1-4 TRBV7-6 CASSLASGTGGEKLFF TGTGCCAGCAGCCTAGCTTCGGGGACAGGGGGGGAAAAACTGTTTTTT
TRBD2 . TRBJ2-1 TRBV7-9 CASSRTLAGIGEQFF TGTGCCAGCAGCCGGACACTAGCGGGAATAGGTGAGCAGTTCTTC
TRBD1 . TRBJ1-2 TRBV4-2 CASSQDEQGYYGYTF TGTGCCAGCAGCCAAGATGAACAGGGGTACTATGGCTACACCTTC
. . TRBJ1-4 TRBV5-1 CASGGTDATNEKLFF TGCGCCAGCGGGGGGACGGATGCAACTAATGAAAAACTGTTTTTT
TRBD2 . TRBJ2-1 TRBV28 CASSRRLAGVKSGEQFF TGTGCCAGCAGCCGTCGACTAGCGGGAGTTAAGTCTGGTGAGCAGTTCTTC
. . TRBJ1-5 TRBV6-6 CASSYSQGTLNQPQHF TGTGCCAGCAGTTACTCCCAGGGGACCCTAAATCAGCCCCAGCATTTT
. . TRBJ1-2 TRBV15 CATSREPSYGYTF TGTGCCACCAGCAGAGAACCCTCCTATGGCTACACCTTC
. . TRBJ1-3 TRBV28 CASSPPGSSGNTIYF TGTGCCAGCAGTCCTCCGGGTAGCTCTGGAAACACCATATATTTT
. . TRBJ1-1 TRBV29-1 CSVISGSFTEAFF TGCAGCGTTATCTCCGGATCTTTCACTGAAGCTTTCTTT
. . TRBJ2-3 TRBV7-9 CASTVVGVSTDTQYF TGTGCCAGCACCGTGGTGGGGGTTAGCACAGATACGCAGTATTTT
TRBD2 few TRBJ2-7 TRBV7-2 CASSSRTSGSRYEQYF TGTGCCAGCAGCTCCAGGACTAGCGGGAGTAGGTACGAGCAGTACTTC
. . TRBJ1-1 TRBV19 CASSIWLGTEAFF TGTGCCAGTAGTATTTGGTTGGGCACTGAAGCTTTCTTT
. . TRBJ2-2 TRBV27 CASSLWPPGAGTGELFF TGTGCCAGCAGTTTATGGCCTCCAGGGGCCGGCACCGGGGAGCTGTTTTTT
TRBD2 . TRBJ2-1 TRBV6-5 CASSPGLAGVHEQFF TGTGCCAGCAGTCCCGGACTAGCGGGAGTCCATGAGCAGTTCTTC
TRBD1 . TRBJ2-2 TRBV30 CAWSVQGDHTGELFF TGTGCCTGGAGTGTCCAGGGGGATCACACCGGGGAGCTGTTTTTT
TRBD1 . TRBJ1-5 TRBV30 CAWSRQGAQPQHF TGTGCCTGGAGCCGACAGGGGGCACAGCCCCAGCATTTT
TRBD2 once TRBJ2-1 TRBV7-9 CASSLWASGVNEQFF TGTGCCAGCAGCTTATGGGCTAGCGGGGTTAATGAGCAGTTCTTC
. . TRBJ1-3 TRBV5-4 CASSLAAGWRGNTIYF TGTGCCAGCAGCTTGGCCGCGGGCTGGCGAGGAAACACCATATATTTT
. . TRBJ2-5 TRBV5-1 CASSSQETQYF TGCGCCAGCAGCTCCCAAGAGACCCAGTACTTC
TRBD1 few TRBJ2-2 TRBV5-4 CASSFGDRGPGELFF TGTGCCAGCAGCTTTGGGGACAGGGGACCCGGGGAGCTGTTTTTT
. . TRBJ2-7 TRBV28 CASSRAYSYEQYF TGTGCCAGCAGTCGAGCCTACTCCTACGAGCAGTACTTC
. . TRBJ2-1 TRBV5-6 CASSLQGFNEQFF TGTGCCAGCAGCTTGCAGGGGTTCAATGAGCAGTTCTTC
TRBD1 . TRBJ1-4 TRBV7-2 CASSLLGQSNEKLFF TGTGCCAGCAGCTTACTGGGACAGAGTAATGAAAAACTGTTTTTT
TRBD2 . TRBJ2-3 TRBV5-8 CASSLGTSGIADTQYF TGTGCCAGCAGCTTGGGGACTAGCGGGATAGCAGATACGCAGTATTTT
. . TRBJ2-3 TRBV6-4 CASSMTIGTDTQYF TGTGCCAGCAGCATGACAATAGGCACAGATACGCAGTATTTT
. . TRBJ2-5 TRBV5-4 CASSPTGSGETQYF TGTGCCAGCAGCCCAACAGGGTCTGGAGAGACCCAGTACTTC
. . TRBJ2-5 TRBV18 CASSPSDGETQYF TGTGCCAGCTCACCATCCGACGGAGAGACCCAGTACTTC
. . TRBJ1-4 TRBV18 CASSLIGSPDEKLFF TGTGCCAGCTCATTGATAGGGAGTCCGGATGAAAAACTGTTTTTT
. once TRBJ2-7 TRBV7-8 CASSPQPGRPPYEQYF TGTGCCAGCAGCCCGCAACCGGGACGACCGCCCTACGAGCAGTACTTC
TRBD1 . TRBJ2-2 TRBV6-5 CASSPGQGGTGELFF TGTGCCAGCAGTCCGGGACAGGGTGGCACCGGGGAGCTGTTTTTT
. few TRBJ1-1 TRBV5-5 CASSLYGDPNTEAFF TGTGCCAGCAGCTTATATGGGGACCCCAACACTGAAGCTTTCTTT
. . TRBJ2-4 TRBV5-4 CASSPGALGQNIQYF TGTGCCAGCTCCCCAGGGGCCCTTGGGCAAAACATTCAGTACTTC
. . TRBJ1-1 TRBV18 CASSESSGAFF TGTGCCAGCTCGGAAAGTAGCGGGGCTTTCTTT
TRBD1 . TRBJ1-5 TRBV7-2 CASSADRVQPQHF TGTGCCAGCAGCGCGGACAGGGTTCAGCCCCAGCATTTT
. . TRBJ2-6 TRBV4-1 CASSPPGANVLTF TGCGCCAGCAGCCCCCCTGGGGCCAACGTCCTGACTTTC
TRBD1 . TRBJ2-2 TRBV6-6 CASRIQGANTGELFF TGTGCCAGCAGGATTCAGGGGGCGAACACCGGGGAGCTGTTTTTT
. . TRBJ2-1 TRBV9 CASSVAPGGYNEQFF TGTGCCAGCAGCGTAGCACCAGGTGGGTACAATGAGCAGTTCTTC
. . TRBJ1-1 TRBV28 CASNIGGGNTEAFF TGTGCCAGCAACATCGGGGGCGGGAACACTGAAGCTTTCTTT
. . TRBJ1-5 TRBV6-6 CASSENRAPGSQHF TGTGCCAGCAGCGAAAACAGGGCTCCAGGGTCCCAGCATTTT
. few TRBJ1-1 TRBV5-1 CASSLPPRGRDTEAFF TGCGCCAGCAGCTTACCCCCTCGGGGGAGGGACACTGAAGCTTTCTTT
. . TRBJ1-4 TRBV28 CASSSFDVVANEKLFF TGTGCCAGCAGTTCCTTCGACGTGGTCGCTAATGAAAAACTGTTTTTT
TRBD2 . TRBJ2-7 TRBV5-4 CASTSSGKAYEQYF TGTGCCAGCACCTCCAGCGGGAAGGCGTACGAGCAGTACTTC
TRBD2 . TRBJ2-1 TRBV14 CASSQSGGRAGNEQFF TGTGCCAGCAGCCAAAGTGGCGGGAGGGCCGGAAATGAGCAGTTCTTC
. . TRBJ2-1 TRBV19 CASMADRAHNEQFF TGTGCCAGTATGGCGGATAGGGCCCACAATGAGCAGTTCTTC
TRBD1 medium-sized TRBJ1-2 TRBV19 CASSTQPSDRALGYTF TGTGCCAGTAGTACCCAACCTTCGGACAGGGCCCTGGGCTACACCTTC
. . TRBJ2-3 TRBV4-3 CASSQGRDLPPYF TGCGCCAGCAGCCAAGGCCGGGACTTGCCCCCGTATTTT
TRBD2 . TRBJ2-3 TRBV28 CASSTLGREGTDTQYF TGTGCCAGCAGTACCCTTGGGCGGGAGGGCACAGATACGCAGTATTTT
. . TRBJ2-3 TRBV5-1 CASSLGRSNTDTQYF TGCGCCAGCAGCTTGGGCAGGTCTAACACAGATACGCAGTATTTT
TRBD2 few TRBJ2-2 TRBV6-6 CASRLGLAEGTGELFF TGTGCCAGCAGGCTGGGACTAGCCGAGGGCACCGGGGAGCTGTTTTTT
. . TRBJ1-3 TRBV7-8 CASSPGARKAGNTIYF TGTGCCAGCAGCCCCGGAGCGCGGAAGGCAGGAAACACCATATATTTT
TRBD2 . TRBJ2-5 TRBV10-3 CAGGGSGATQYF TGTGCCGGCGGGGGGTCTGGGGCCACCCAGTACTTC